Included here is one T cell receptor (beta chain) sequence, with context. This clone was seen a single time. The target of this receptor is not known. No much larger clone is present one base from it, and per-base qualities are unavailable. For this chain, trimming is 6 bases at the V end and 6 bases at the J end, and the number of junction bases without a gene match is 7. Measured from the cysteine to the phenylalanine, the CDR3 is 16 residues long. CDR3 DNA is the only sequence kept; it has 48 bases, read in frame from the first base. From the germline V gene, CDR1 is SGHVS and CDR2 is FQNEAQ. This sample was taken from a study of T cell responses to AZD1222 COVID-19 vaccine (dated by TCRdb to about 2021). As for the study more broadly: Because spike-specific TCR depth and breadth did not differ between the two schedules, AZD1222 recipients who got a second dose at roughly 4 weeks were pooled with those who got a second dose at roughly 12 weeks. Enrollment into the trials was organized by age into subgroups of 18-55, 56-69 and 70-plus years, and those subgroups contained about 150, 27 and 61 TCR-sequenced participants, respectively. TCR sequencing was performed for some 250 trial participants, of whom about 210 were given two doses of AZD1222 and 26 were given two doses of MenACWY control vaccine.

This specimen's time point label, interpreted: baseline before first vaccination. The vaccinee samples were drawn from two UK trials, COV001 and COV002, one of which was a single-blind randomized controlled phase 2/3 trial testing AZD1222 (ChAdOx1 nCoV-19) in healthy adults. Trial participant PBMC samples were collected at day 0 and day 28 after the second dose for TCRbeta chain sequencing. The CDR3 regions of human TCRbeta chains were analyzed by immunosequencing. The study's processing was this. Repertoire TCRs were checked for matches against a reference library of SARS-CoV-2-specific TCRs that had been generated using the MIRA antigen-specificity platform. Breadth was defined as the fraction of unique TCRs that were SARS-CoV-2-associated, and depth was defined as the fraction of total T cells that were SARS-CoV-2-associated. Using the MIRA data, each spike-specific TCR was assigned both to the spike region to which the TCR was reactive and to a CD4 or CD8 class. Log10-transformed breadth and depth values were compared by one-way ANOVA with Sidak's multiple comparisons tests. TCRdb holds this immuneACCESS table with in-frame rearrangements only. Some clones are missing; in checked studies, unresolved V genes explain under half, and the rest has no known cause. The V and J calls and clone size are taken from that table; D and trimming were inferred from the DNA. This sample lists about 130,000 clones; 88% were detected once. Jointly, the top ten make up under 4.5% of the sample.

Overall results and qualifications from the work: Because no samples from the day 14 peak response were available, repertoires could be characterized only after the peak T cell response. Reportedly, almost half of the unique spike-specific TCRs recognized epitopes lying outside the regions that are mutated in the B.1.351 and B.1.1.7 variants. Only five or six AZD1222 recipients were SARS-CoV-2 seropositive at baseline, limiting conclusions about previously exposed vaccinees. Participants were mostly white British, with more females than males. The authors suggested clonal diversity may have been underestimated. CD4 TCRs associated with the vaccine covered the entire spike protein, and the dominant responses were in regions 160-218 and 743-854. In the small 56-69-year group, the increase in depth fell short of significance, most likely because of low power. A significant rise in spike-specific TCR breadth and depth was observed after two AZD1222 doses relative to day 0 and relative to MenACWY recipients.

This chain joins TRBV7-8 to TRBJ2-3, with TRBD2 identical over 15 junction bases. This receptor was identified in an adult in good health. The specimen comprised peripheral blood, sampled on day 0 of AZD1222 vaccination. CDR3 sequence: CASSRTSGRAGDTQYF. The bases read TGTGCCAGCAGTCGGACTAGCGGGAGGGCCGGCGATACGCAGTATTTT.